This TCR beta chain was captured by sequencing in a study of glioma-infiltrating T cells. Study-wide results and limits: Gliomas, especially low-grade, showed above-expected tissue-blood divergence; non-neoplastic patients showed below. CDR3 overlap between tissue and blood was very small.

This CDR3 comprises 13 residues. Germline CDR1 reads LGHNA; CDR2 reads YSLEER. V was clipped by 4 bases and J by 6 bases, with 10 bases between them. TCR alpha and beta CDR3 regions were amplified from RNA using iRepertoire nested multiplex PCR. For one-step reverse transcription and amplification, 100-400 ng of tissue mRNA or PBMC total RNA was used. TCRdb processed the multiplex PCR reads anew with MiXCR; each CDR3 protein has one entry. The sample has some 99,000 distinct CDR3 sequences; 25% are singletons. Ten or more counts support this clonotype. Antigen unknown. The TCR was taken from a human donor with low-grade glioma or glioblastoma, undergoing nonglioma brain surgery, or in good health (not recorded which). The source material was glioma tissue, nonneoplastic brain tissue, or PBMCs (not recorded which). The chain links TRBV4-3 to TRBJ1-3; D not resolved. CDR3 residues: CASSPGPENTIYF. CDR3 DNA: TGCGCCAGCAGCCCTGGGCCCGAAAACACCATATATTTT.